The clone carrying this T cell receptor beta chain was detected many times. The antigen is not known. The sample belongs to a study of Graves' ophthalmopathy and Graves' hyperthyroidism. For the study at large: The authors collected peripheral blood at initial diagnosis, before any treatment. Study observations and caveats: With a specificity of about 75% and a sensitivity of 60% to 71%, the model predicted ophthalmopathy progression. The majority of expanded thyroid clonotypes above 0.001 frequency also occurred in blood.

RNA transcripts were the template, and TCR beta CDR3 regions were amplified from them. In the first round, RT-PCR was carried out with HTBI primers, and a multiplex PCR formed the second round. TCRdb reanalysed the multiplex PCR reads using MiXCR and keeps one entry per CDR3 protein. This table holds 500,000 to 800,000 distinct CDR3 sequences, 35% to 45% found once. Physicians reached a diagnosis by relying on clinical symptoms, serum thyroxine, TRAb, thyroid ultrasound and orbital computed tomography. The clonotype originates from an adult man with Graves' ophthalmopathy. The sequenced material came from peripheral blood.

The CDR3 loop reads CASSVQGNQPQHF. The CDR3 coding sequence is TGTGCCAGCAGCGTCCAGGGGAATCAGCCCCAGCATTTT. The V and J genes are TRBV7-8 and TRBJ1-5; D may be TRBD1 (6 bases). Looked up from germline, CDR1 is SGHVS and CDR2 is FQNEAQ. The germline V and J ends were trimmed by 5 bases and 4 bases, with 9 bases remaining between them. The CDR3 has 13 residues.